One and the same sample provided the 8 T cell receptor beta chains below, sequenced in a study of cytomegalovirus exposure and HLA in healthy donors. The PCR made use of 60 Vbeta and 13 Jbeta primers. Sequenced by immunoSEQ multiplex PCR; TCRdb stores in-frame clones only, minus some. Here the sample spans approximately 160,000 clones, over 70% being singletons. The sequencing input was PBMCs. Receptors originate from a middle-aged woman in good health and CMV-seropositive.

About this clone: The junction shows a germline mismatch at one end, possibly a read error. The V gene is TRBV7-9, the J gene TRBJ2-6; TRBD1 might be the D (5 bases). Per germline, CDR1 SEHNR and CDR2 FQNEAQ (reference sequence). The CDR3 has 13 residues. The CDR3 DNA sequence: TGTGCCAGCGGAGACTCTGGGGCCAACGGCCTGACTTTC. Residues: CASGDSGANGLTF.

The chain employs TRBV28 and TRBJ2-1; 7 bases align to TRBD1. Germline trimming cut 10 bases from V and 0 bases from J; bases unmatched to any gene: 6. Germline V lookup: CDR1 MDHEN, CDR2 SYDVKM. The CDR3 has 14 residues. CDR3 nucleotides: TGTGCCACCCGGGACAGCGTCTCCTACAATGAGCAGTTCTTC. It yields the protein CATRDSVSYNEQFF.

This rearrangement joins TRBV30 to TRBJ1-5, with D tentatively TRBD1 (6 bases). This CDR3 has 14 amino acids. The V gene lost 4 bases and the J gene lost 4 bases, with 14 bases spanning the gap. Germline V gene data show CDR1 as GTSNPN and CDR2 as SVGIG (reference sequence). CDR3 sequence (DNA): TGTGCCTGGAAAATCCAAGGGGGAAATCAGCCCCAGCATTTT. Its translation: CAWKIQGGNQPQHF.

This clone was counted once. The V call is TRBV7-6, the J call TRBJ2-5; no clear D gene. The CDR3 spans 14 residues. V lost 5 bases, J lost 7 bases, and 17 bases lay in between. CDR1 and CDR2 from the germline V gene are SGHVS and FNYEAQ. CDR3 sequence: CASSHGSPGVTQYF. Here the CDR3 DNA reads TGTGCCAGCAGCCACGGAAGCCCTGGAGTGACCCAGTACTTC.

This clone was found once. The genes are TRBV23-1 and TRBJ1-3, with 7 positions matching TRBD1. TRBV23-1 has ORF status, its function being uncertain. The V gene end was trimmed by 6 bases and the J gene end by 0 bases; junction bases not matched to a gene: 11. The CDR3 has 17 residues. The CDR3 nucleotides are TGCGCCAGCAGCCGCTCTCCTGGACAGGCCTCTGGAAACACCATATATTTT. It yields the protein CASSRSPGQASGNTIYF.

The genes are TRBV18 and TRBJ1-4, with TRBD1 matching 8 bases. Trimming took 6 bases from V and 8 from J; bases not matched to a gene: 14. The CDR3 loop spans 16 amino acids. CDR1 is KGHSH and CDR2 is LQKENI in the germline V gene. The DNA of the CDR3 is TGTGCCAGCTCCCCCATCCGGACAGGGAGGGAGGAAAAACTGTTTTTT. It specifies CASSPIRTGREEKLFF.

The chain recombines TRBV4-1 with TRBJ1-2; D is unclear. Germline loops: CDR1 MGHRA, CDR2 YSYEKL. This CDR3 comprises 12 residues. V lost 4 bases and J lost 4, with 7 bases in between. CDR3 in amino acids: CASSLGGYGYTF. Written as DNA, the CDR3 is TGCGCCAGCAGCCTAGGAGGCTATGGCTACACCTTC.

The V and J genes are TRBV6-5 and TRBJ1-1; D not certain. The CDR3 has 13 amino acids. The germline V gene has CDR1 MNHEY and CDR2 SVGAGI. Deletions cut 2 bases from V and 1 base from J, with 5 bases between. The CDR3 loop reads CASSYEANTEAFF. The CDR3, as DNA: TGTGCCAGCAGTTACGAGGCGAACACTGAAGCTTTCTTT.